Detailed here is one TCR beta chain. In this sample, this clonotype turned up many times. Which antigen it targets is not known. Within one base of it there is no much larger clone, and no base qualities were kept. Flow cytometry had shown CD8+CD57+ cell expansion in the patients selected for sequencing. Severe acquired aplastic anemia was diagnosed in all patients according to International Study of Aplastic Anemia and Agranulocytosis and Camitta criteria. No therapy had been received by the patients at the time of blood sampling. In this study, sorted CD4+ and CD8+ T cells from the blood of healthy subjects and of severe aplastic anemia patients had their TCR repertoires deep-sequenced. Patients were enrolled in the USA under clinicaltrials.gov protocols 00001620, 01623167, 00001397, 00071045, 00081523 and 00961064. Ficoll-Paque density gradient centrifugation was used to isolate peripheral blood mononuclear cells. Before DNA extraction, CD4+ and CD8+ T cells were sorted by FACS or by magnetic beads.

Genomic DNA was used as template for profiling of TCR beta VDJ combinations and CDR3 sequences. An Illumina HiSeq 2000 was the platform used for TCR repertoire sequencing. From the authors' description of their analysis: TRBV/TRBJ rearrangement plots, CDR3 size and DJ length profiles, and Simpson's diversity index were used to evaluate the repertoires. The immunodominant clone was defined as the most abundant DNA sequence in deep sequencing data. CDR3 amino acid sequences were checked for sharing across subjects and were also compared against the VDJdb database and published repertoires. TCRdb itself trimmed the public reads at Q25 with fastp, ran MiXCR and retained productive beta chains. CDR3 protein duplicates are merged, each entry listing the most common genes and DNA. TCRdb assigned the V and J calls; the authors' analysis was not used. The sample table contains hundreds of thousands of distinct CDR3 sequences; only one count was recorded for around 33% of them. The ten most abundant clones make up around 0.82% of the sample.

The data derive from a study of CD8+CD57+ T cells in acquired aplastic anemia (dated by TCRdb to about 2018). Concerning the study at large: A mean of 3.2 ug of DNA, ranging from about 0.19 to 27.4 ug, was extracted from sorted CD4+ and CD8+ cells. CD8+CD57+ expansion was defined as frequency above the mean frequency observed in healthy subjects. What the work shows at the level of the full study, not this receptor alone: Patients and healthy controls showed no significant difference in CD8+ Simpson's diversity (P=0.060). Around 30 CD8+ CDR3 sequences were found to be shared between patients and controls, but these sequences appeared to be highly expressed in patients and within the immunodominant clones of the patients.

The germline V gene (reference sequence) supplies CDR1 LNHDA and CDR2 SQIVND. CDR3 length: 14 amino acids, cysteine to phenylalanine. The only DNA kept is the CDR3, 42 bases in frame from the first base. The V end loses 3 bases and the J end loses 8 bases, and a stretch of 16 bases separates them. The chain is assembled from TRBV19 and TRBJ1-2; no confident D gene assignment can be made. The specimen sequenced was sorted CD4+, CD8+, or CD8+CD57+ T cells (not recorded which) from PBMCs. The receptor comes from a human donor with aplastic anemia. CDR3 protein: CASSMMAGRGGYTF. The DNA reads TGTGCCAGTAGTATGATGGCAGGCCGAGGAGGCTACACCTTC.